One and the same sample provided the 12 T cell receptor beta chains below, sequenced in a study of shared clonotypes between healthy human individuals. Data came from immunoSEQ multiplex PCR; TCRdb stores just in-frame clones and leaves some out. The sample records around 990,000 clones, roughly 80% being singletons. Sequenced sample: memory CD4+ T cells from PBMCs. Subset noted: CD45RA-negative fraction. The receptors were sampled from a man aged 18 to 29 in good health. Some clones in this sample may be carry-over from other donors' samples.

The rearrangement uses TRBV19 and TRBJ2-2, with TRBD2 matching 7 bases. Per germline, CDR1 LNHDA and CDR2 SQIVND (reference sequence). This CDR3 is 15 amino acids long. Trimming at V came to 4 bases and at J to 1 base, leaving 3 bases not matched to a gene. CDR3 sequence reads: CASSTGLGNTGELFF. The CDR3 DNA follows: TGTGCCAGTAGTACCGGACTAGGGAACACCGGGGAGCTGTTTTTT.

This clone was seen more than once but under ten times. This chain connects TRBV2 to TRBJ1-4; weak D call: TRBD1 (6 bases). Trimming pared 4 bases from V and 8 bases from J, leaving 17 bases between. This CDR3 comprises 15 residues. The germline V gene encodes CDR1 SNHLY and CDR2 FYNNEI. The CDR3 is CASSGIGGFGEKLFF. The DNA of the CDR3 is TGTGCCAGCAGTGGAATAGGGGGATTCGGGGAAAAACTGTTTTTT.

The rearrangement uses TRBV5-4 and TRBJ2-6; 10 bases agree with TRBD1. The CDR3 is 17 amino acids. Germline assignment: CDR1 SGHNT and CDR2 YYREEE (reference sequence). The trim removed 4 bases at V and 3 bases at J, leaving 7 bases unmatched. The CDR3 nucleotides read TGTGCCAGCAGCCCCGGGACAGGGGTAGGTGGGGCCAACGTCCTGACTTTC. This sequence encodes CASSPGTGVGGANVLTF. Full variable domain (outside the CDR3, taken from reference TRBV5-4 and TRBJ2-6): ETGVTQSPTHLIKTRGQQVTLRCSSQSGHNTVSWYQQALGQGPQFIFQYYREEENGRGNFPPRFSGLQFPNYSSELNVNALELDDSALYLCASSPGTGVGGANVLTFGAGSRLTVL.

The rearrangement links TRBV11-1 to TRBJ1-5; 8 bases fit TRBD1. This CDR3 comprises 13 residues. Per germline, CDR1 SGHAT and CDR2 FQDESV (reference sequence). With 5 bases clipped from V and 3 bases from J, the junction kept 0 bases outside the gene matches. CDR3 loop: CASSQGANQPQHF. The CDR3 DNA is TGTGCCAGCAGCCAGGGGGCCAATCAGCCCCAGCATTTT. Drawing the rest from reference TRBV11-1 and TRBJ1-5, the complete variable domain is EAEVAQSPRYKITEKSQAVAFWCDPISGHATLYWYRQILGQGPELLVQFQDESVVDDSQLPKDRFSAERLKGVDSTLKIQPAELGDSAMYLCASSQGANQPQHFGDGTRLSIL.

This clone was counted a single time. The chain carries TRBV18 and TRBJ1-1; the match to TRBD1 covers 7 bases. This CDR3 region has 14 residues. V shed 3 bases and J 7 bases; nucleotides not matched to a gene: 8. CDR1 and CDR2 from the germline V gene are KGHSH and LQKENI. The CDR3 sequence: CASSPKQGSLEAFF. For the CDR3, the DNA is TGTGCCAGCTCACCGAAACAGGGGAGCCTTGAAGCTTTCTTT.

The V and J genes are TRBV27 and TRBJ2-1; no firm D call. Deletions cut 6 bases from V and 9 bases from J, with 15 bases between. Germline V gives CDR1 MNHEY, CDR2 SMNVEV (reference sequence). This CDR3 comprises 13 residues. CDR3 nucleotide sequence: TGTGCCAGCAGCTCAGACTGGGCTAGTGAGCAGTTCTTC. Protein product: CASSSDWASEQFF.

CDR3 DNA: TGTGCCAGCAGCTTCGAGACGGACGAGCAGTACTTC. Residues: CASSFETDEQYF. The chain uses TRBV7-8 and TRBJ2-7; D is unresolved. This CDR3 is 12 amino acids long. Trimming shortened V by 3 bases and J by 5 bases, and 8 bases separated the two germline ends. Germline V gene sequence: CDR1 SGHVS, CDR2 FQNEAQ.

The chain carries TRBV5-4 and TRBJ2-2; tentative D call: TRBD2 (6 bases). Germline CDR1 SGHNT, CDR2 YYREEE (reference sequence). Trimming removed 3 bases at V and 1 base at J, with 10 bases between. The length of the CDR3 is 15 residues. This chain's CDR3 is CASSSSVKNTGELFF. CDR3 coding DNA: TGTGCCAGCAGCTCTAGCGTGAAGAACACCGGGGAGCTGTTTTTT.

This clone was counted once. This chain links TRBV30 with TRBJ2-2, with 11 bases lining up with TRBD2. There are 16 residues in the CDR3. CDR1 is GTSNPN and CDR2 is SVGIG in the germline V gene (reference sequence). Trimming cost V 2 bases and J 3 bases; bases outside gene matches: 5. CDR3 sequence: CAWSNLAGGDTGELFF. CDR3 nucleotide sequence: TGTGCCTGGAGTAACCTAGCGGGAGGTGACACCGGGGAGCTGTTTTTT.

The chain is built from TRBV4-1 and TRBJ1-3, with D tentatively TRBD1 (6 bases). This CDR3 has 19 amino acids. Germline V CDR1 and CDR2: MGHRA, YSYEKL. With 1 base removed from V and 3 bases from J, the gap between germline ends came to 22 bases. The CDR3 DNA sequence: TGCGCCAGCAGCCAAGGCCTATCGGGAGGGACAACGGTTGGAAACACCATATATTTT. Amino acid sequence: CASSQGLSGGTTVGNTIYF.

This chain links TRBV23-1 with TRBJ2-2; 9 nucleotides agree with TRBD2. TRBV23-1 is an ORF; its function is uncertain. CDR3 length equals 18 residues. With V trimmed by 0 bases and J by 0 bases, 5 bases remained unmatched. The CDR3 nucleotides are TGCGCCAGCAGTCAATCGGCTAGCGGGAAAGCGAACACCGGGGAGCTGTTTTTT. Translating it yields CASSQSASGKANTGELFF.

The chain is built from TRBV4-3 and TRBJ1-4, with TRBD1 identical over 7 bases. V gave up 4 bases and J gave up 6 bases; unmatched junction bases: 11. This CDR3 has 16 amino acids. The germline V gene has CDR1 LGHNA and CDR2 YSLEER. In nucleotides, the CDR3 is TGCGCCAGCAGCCTCCCCCGGGTAACAGGGGATGAAAAACTGTTTTTT. Residues: CASSLPRVTGDEKLFF.